The present entry profiles one TCR beta chain with its context. The antigen remains unidentified. This specimen comes from a study of cytotoxic CD8 clonotypes in ibrutinib-treated CLL. The study's findings and limits: Elevated clonality accompanied ibrutinib response, with a return toward baseline values at progression.

Repertoires were generated with immunoSEQ multiplex PCR, while TCRdb's copy carries only in-frame clones and drops some. The sample carries about 89,000 clones, approximately 80% recorded once. CDR1 and CDR2 (germline): LNHNV, YYDKDF (reference sequence). This CDR3 is built from 17 residues. With V trimmed by 3 bases and J by 3 bases, 12 bases remained unmatched. The sequencing used PBMCs, collected after 12 months of ibrutinib treatment. The chain carries TRBV15 and TRBJ1-1, with 8 bases matching TRBD1. The TCR originated in a human donor with chronic lymphocytic leukemia. The CDR3 nucleotides are TGTGCCACCAGCAGTCTGACAGGGGAGTCCAAGGACACTGAAGCTTTCTTT. It is translated as CATSSLTGESKDTEAFF.